This paragraph reports one T cell receptor beta chain. The antigen this receptor binds is unknown. Base qualities are not provided; no much larger clone lies one nucleotide away. Other DNA sequences in the sample encode the same CDR3. The CDR3 spans 13 residues, from the cysteine through the phenylalanine. Left in the record is the CDR3 DNA by itself, 39 bases read in frame from the first base. Trimming removed 0 bases from V and 7 bases from J, leaving 7 bases between the germline ends. From a lookup of the germline V gene, CDR1 and CDR2 are LGHNA and YSLEER. The entry originates in a study of memory CD4+ T cells and cytomegalovirus serostatus (dated by TCRdb to between 2018 and 2021). Background on the whole study: The cohort included roughly 33 healthy adults from Belgium, of whom 9 were CMV seropositive and approximately 25 were CMV seronegative. To replicate a published TCR-based CMV serostatus classifier, the researchers sequenced the CD4+ memory TCRbeta repertoires of a Belgian cohort whose cytomegalovirus serostatus was known. General conclusions and limits of the study: For CMV serostatus prediction, a median bootstrapped AUC of about 0.96 was reached with the original framework, and a median bootstrapped AUC of about 0.89 was reached with a US-trained random forest. Only CD4+CD45RO+ memory cells were sequenced, unlike the original study, which covered naive and memory CD4+ and CD8+ populations. On the Belgian cohort, the classifier built on the original framework reached a median bootstrapped AUC of around 0.96, with a 95% CI of 0.76-1.00. The results were interpreted as suggesting that the CMV-associated TCR signature is mostly present in the CD4+ memory repertoire. Of 164 previously reported CMV-associated TCRbeta sequences, 67 appeared in the CD4+ memory repertoires, each in one to five individuals.

Single viable CD3+CD4+CD8-CD45RO+ cells were sorted as memory CD4+ T cells on a FACSAria II. To determine CMV serostatus, a Roche Elecsys assay was used that detects serum IgG against CMV pp150, pp28, p38 and p52. Following thawing, total CD4+ T cells were enriched through positive selection using CD4 magnetic microbeads. The samples came from a separate study whose specific focus was interrogating the CD4+ T cell memory repertoire. Following standard operating procedures, peripheral blood mononuclear cells were isolated and cryopreserved, while serum was kept at -80 degrees C. Staining used CD3-PerCP (BW264/56), CD4-APC (RPA-T4), CD45RO-PE (UCHT1) and CD8-Pacific Orange (3B5) antibodies, with Sytox blue excluding non-viable cells. Genomic DNA was extracted from sorted cells with the Quick-DNA Microprep Kit. TCRbeta DNA was amplified with the immunoSEQ hsTCRbeta kit following the manufacturer's protocol. An Illumina MiSeq instrument was used to sequence the TCRbeta libraries. In the source study's methods: Once out-of-frame sequences had been removed, millions of distinct TCRbeta sequences were left, which works out to an average of roughly 70,000 per individual. Each individual was scored by the count of 164 previously reported CMV-associated TCRbeta sequences and the total productive distinct TCRbeta count. A beta-binomial model was reimplemented in Python, and random forests from scikit-learn, run with default parameters, were trained on data from the US cohort. On the Belgian cohort, classifier performance was reported as the median AUC, along with percentile confidence intervals, across 10,000 bootstrap iterations. TCRdb obtained this table from immuneACCESS and retained in-frame rearrangements with V and J assigned. These tables miss some clones; where compared with another copy, unresolved V genes account for less than half of the shortfall, and the remainder is unexplained. For V, J and clone size, that table is used; D and trimming come from the DNA. Within this sample are some 45,000 clones, with around 76% of them counted one time only. 1.2% of the sample rests with the top ten.

In this chain, TRBV4-3 is recombined with TRBJ1-5; confidence is insufficient to name the D gene. Sample: memory CD4+ T cells from blood. The TCR was taken from an adult in good health and CMV-seropositive. At the DNA level, the sequence is TGCGCCAGCAGCCAAGATCGCGAACAGCCCCAGCATTTT. Translated, this is CASSQDREQPQHF.